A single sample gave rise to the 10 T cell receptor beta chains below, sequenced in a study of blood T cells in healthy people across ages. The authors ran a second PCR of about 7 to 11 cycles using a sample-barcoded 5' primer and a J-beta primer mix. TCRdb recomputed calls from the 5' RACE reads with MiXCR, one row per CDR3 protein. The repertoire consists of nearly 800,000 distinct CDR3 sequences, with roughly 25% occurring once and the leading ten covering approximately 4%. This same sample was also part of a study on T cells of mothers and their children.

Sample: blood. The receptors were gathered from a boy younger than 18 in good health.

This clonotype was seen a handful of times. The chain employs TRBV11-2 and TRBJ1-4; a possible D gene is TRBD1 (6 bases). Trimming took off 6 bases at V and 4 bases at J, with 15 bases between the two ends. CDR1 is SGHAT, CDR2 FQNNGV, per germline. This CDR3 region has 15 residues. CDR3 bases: TGTGCCAGCAGATATCGACAGGTCGATAATGAAAAACTGTTTTTT. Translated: CASRYRQVDNEKLFF.

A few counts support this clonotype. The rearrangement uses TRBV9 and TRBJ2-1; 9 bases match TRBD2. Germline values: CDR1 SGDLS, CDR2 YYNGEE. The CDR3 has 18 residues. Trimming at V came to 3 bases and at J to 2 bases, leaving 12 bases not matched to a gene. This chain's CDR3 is CASSETASGTIAYNEQFF. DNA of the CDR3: TGTGCCAGCAGCGAAACTGCTAGCGGGACGATCGCCTACAATGAGCAGTTCTTC.

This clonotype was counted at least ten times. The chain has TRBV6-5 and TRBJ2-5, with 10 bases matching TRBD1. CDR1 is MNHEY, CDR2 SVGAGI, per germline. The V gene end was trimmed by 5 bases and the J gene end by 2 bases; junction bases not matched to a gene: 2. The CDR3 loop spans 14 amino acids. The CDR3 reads CASSRDRGQETQYF. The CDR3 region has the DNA TGTGCCAGCAGTAGGGACAGGGGTCAAGAGACCCAGTACTTC.

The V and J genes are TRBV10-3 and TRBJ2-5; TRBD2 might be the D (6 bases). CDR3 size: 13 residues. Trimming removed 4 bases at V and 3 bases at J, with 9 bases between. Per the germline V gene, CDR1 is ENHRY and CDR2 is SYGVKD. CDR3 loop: CAISATGEETQYF. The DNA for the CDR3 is TGTGCCATCAGTGCGACGGGGGAAGAGACCCAGTACTTC.

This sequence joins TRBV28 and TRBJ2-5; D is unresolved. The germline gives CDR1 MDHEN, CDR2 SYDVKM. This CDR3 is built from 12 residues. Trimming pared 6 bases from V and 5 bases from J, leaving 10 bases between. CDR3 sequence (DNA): TGTGCCAGCAGAAACCAGTTGGAGACCCAGTACTTC. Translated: CASRNQLETQYF.

The CDR3 DNA is TGCAGCGTCGGACTAGCGCTGAGCTCCTACAATGAGCAGTTCTTC. It specifies CSVGLALSSYNEQFF. The chain is built from TRBV29-1 and TRBJ2-1, with 9 nucleotides matching TRBD2. This CDR3 comprises 15 residues. CDR1 and CDR2 from the germline V gene are SQVTM and ANQGSEA. Unmatched junction bases numbered 6, after V lost 6 bases and J lost 0 bases.

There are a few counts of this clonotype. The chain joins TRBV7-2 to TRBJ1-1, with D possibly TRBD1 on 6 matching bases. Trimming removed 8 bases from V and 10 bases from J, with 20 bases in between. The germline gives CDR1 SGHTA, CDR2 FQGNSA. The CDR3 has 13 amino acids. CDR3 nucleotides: TGTGCCAGCGAAACAACAGGGTCTTCTAGAGCTTTCTTT. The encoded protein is CASETTGSSRAFF.

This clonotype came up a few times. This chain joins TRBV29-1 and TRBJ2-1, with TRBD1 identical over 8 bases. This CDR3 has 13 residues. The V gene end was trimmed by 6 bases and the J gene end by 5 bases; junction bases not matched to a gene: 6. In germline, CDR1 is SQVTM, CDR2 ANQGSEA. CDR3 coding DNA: TGCAGCGTCGGGACAGGACTCGACAATGAGCAGTTCTTC. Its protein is CSVGTGLDNEQFF.

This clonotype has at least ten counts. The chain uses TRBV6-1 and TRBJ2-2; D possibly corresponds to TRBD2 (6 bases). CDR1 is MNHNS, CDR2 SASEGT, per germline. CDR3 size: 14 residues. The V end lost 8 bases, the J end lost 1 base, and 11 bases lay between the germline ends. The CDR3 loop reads CASRREWNTGELFF. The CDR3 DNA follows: TGTGCCAGCCGGAGGGAGTGGAACACCGGGGAGCTGTTTTTT.

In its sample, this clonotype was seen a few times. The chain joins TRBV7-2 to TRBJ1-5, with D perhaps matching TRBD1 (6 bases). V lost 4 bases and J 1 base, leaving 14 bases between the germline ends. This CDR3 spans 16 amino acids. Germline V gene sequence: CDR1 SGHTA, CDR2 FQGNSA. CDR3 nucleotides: TGTGCCAGCAGCTCTCGGGGGGGCGCGAGCAATCAGCCCCAGCATTTT. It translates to CASSSRGGASNQPQHF.